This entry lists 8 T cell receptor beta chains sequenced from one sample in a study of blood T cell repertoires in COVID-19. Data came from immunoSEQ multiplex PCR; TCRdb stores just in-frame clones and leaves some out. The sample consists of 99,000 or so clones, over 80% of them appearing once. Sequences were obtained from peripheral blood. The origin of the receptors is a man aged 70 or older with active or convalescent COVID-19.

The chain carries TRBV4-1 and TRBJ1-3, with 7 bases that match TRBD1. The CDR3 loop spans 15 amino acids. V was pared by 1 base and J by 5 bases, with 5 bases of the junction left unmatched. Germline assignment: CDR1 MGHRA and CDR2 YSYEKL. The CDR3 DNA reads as TGCGCCAGCAGCCAAGTAAGGGGGCAAAGAAACACCATATATTTT. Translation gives CASSQVRGQRNTIYF.

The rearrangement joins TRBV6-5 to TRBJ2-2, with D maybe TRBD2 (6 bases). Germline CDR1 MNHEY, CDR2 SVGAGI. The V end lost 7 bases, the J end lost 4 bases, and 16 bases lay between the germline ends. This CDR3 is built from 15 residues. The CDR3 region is CASKVRLDGTGELFF. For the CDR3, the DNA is TGTGCCAGCAAAGTCCGACTAGACGGCACCGGGGAGCTGTTTTTT.

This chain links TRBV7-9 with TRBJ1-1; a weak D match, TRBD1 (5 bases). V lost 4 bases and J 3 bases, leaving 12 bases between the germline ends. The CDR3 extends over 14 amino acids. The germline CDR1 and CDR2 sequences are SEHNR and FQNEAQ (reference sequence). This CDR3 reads CASSSYIGDTEAFF. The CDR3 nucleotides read TGTGCCAGCAGCTCTTATATAGGGGACACTGAAGCTTTCTTT.

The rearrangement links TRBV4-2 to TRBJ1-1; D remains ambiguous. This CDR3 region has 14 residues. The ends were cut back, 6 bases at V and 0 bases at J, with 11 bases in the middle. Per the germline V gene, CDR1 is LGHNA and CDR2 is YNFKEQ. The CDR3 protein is CASSSPVMNTEAFF. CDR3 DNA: TGTGCCAGCAGTAGTCCGGTGATGAACACTGAAGCTTTCTTT.

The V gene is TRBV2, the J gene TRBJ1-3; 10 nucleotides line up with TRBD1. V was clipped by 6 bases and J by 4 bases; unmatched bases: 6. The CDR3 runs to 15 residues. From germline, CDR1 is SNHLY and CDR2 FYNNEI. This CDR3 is CASSGTGASGNTIYF. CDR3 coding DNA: TGTGCCAGCAGCGGGACAGGGGCTTCCGGAAACACCATATATTTT.

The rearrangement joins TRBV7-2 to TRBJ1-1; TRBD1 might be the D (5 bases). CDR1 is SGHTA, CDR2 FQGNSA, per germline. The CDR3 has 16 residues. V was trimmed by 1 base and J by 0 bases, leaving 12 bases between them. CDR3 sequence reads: CASSLGGTVMNTEAFF. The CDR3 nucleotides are TGTGCCAGCAGCTTAGGCGGGACGGTTATGAACACTGAAGCTTTCTTT.

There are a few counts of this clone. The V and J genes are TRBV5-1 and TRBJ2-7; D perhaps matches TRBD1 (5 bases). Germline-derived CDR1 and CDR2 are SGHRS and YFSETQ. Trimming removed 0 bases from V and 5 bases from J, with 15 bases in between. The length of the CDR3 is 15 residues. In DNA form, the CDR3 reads TGCGCCAGCAGCTTGGATGGGCAGGGTCTCAACGAGCAGTACTTC. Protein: CASSLDGQGLNEQYF.

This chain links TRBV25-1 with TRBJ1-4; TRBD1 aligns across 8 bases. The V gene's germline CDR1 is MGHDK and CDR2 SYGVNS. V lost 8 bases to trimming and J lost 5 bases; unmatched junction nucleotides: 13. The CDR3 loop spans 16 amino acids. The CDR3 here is CASQGQGRMGNEKLFF. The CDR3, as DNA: TGTGCCAGCCAAGGACAGGGAAGGATGGGAAATGAAAAACTGTTTTTT.